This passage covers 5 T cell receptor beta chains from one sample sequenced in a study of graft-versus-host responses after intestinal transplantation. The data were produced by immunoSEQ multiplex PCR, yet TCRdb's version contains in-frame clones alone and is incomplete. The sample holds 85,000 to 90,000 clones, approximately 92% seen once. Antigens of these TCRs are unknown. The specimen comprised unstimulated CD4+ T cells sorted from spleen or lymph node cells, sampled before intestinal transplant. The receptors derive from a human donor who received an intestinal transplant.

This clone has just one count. The DNA for the CDR3 is TGTGCCAGCAGTGAACCCGGGATGAACACTGAAGCTTTCTTT. Amino acid sequence: CASSEPGMNTEAFF. The chain employs TRBV6-1 and TRBJ1-1; D unresolved. CDR3 size: 14 residues. The V end lost 2 bases, the J end lost 0 bases, and 7 bases lay between the germline ends. CDR1 is MNHNS and CDR2 is SASEGT in the germline V gene.

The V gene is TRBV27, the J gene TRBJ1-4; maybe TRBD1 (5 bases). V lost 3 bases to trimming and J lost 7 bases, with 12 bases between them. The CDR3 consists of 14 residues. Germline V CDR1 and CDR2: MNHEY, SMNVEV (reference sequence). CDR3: CASSLGGGFEKLFF. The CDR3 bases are TGTGCCAGCAGTTTGGGCGGGGGGTTTGAAAAACTGTTTTTT. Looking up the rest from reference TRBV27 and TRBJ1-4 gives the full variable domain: EAQVTQNPRYLITVTGKKLTVTCSQNMNHEYMSWYRQDPGLGLRQIYYSMNVEVTDKGDVPEGYKVSRKEKRNFPLILESPSPNQTSLYFCASSLGGGFEKLFFGSGTQLSVL.

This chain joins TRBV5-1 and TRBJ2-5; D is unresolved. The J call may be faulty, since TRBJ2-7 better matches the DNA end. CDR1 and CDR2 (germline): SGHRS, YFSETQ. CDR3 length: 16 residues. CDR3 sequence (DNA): TGCGCCAGCAGCAGGGCCATCACGGGTCTCTCCTACGAGCAGTACTTC. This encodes CASSRAITGLSYEQYF.

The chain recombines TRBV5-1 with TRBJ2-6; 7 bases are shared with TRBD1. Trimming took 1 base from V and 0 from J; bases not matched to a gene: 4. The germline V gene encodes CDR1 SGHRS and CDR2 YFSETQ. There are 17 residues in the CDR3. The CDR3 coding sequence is TGCGCCAGCAGCTTGAACAGGGGATACTCTGGGGCCAACGTCCTGACTTTC. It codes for CASSLNRGYSGANVLTF.

The CDR3 coding sequence is TGCGCCAGCAGCCAAGAAGGGAGCTACGAGCAGTACTTC. The encoded protein is CASSQEGSYEQYF. The V call is TRBV4-1, the J call TRBJ2-7, with a tentative D call TRBD2 (5 bases). This CDR3 is 13 amino acids long. V dropped 0 bases and J dropped 3 bases, with 6 bases sitting between them. Germline V gene data show CDR1 as MGHRA and CDR2 as YSYEKL.